This is a list of T cell receptor beta chains from one sample in a study of blood T cell repertoires in COVID-19. Here immunoSEQ multiplex PCR was the method, and the copy in TCRdb shows in-frame clones only, minus some. The repertoire consists of some 670,000 clones, with 70% to 90% occurring once and the leading ten covering about 0.26%. The specimen sequenced was peripheral blood. Every receptor here comes from a woman aged 18-29 years with acute or convalescent COVID-19. CDR3s include the opening cysteine and the closing phenylalanine or tryptophan. Fields, in order: D gene, clone size, V gene, J gene, CDR3 DNA, CDR3 protein. The D gene is left open where the match is weak. A clone size is listed for some rows: how often the clone was seen (once, few, many), or a class if it is expanded.

>TRBD2|NA|TRBV5-5|TRBJ2-1
TGTGCCAGCAGCCGCACTAGCGGGGGCGGACGGTGGGGTGAGCAGTTCTTC
CASSRTSGGGRWGEQFF
>NA|NA|TRBV3-1/TRBV3-2|TRBJ2-7
TGTGCCAGCAGTCGCACGGGGGACTACGAGCAGTACTTC
CASSRTGDYEQYF
>NA|NA|TRBV27|TRBJ2-1
TGTGCCAGCAGTTTAGTCTGGGACATGGGCAATCCTGAGCAGTTCTTC
CASSLVWDMGNPEQFF
>NA|NA|TRBV24-1|TRBJ2-1
TGTGCCACCAGTGAAAGGAGTCACCATGTCAATGAGCAGTTCTTC
CATSERSHHVNEQFF
>TRBD1|NA|TRBV5-1|TRBJ1-2
TGCGCCAGCAGCCGGGACAGGGGGCATTCGGATGGCTACACCTTC
CASSRDRGHSDGYTF
>NA|NA|TRBV6-6|TRBJ2-7
TGTGCCAGCACCAAACTTGGCAGGGCCCCCTACGAGCAGTACTTC
CASTKLGRAPYEQYF
>NA|NA|TRBV27|TRBJ1-1
TGTGCCAGCAGTTTAGGCGGTCACACTGAAGCTTTCTTT
CASSLGGHTEAFF
>NA|NA|TRBV7-6|TRBJ1-1
TGTGCCAGCAGCTTTTACGAGGACACTGAAGCTTTCTTT
CASSFYEDTEAFF
>TRBD1|NA|TRBV5-4|TRBJ1-2
TGTGCCAGCAGCTGGAGGGCGACAGGGGGCGCCTATGGCTACACCTTC
CASSWRATGGAYGYTF
>TRBD2|NA|TRBV5-1|TRBJ2-7
TGCGCCAGCACCCTCGGCGGGGGTTACGAGCAGTACTTC
CASTLGGGYEQYF
>TRBD1|NA|TRBV5-1|TRBJ1-2
TGCGCCAGCAGCTTGAGCGGGACAGGACCTAGGGATGGCTACACCTTC
CASSLSGTGPRDGYTF
>NA|NA|TRBV7-2|TRBJ1-5
TGTGCCAGCAGCTCCCAACCCGGGGAGCCCCAGCATTTT
CASSSQPGEPQHF
>NA|NA|TRBV24-1|TRBJ2-2
TGTGCCACCACCCACGGGGAGCTGTTTTTT
CATTHGELFF
>TRBD1|NA|TRBV7-9|TRBJ1-4
TGTGCCAGCAGCTTAACCCGGGACAGCCTAGCGGGGAATGAAAAACTGTTTTTT
CASSLTRDSLAGNEKLFF
>TRBD1|NA|TRBV7-9|TRBJ1-1
TGTGCCAGCAGCTTATTCACAGGGGGCACTAACACTGAAGCTTTCTTT
CASSLFTGGTNTEAFF
>NA|NA|TRBV2|TRBJ1-2
TGTGCCAGCAGTGAGGATACAGGGGGCTACACCTTC
CASSEDTGGYTF
>NA|NA|TRBV18|TRBJ1-2
TGTGCCAGCTCACCAGGCACAAACAACTATGGCTACACCTTC
CASSPGTNNYGYTF
>TRBD1|NA|TRBV29-1|TRBJ2-2
TGCAGCGTTGAAGTGGGACAGGGGGCCCTGTTTTTT
CSVEVGQGALFF
>NA|NA|TRBV4-3|TRBJ2-1
TGCGCCAGCAGCCCATCAGAGTACCGGGGAAATCATCTGTTCTTC
CASSPSEYRGNHLFF
>NA|NA|TRBV10-3|TRBJ2-3
TGTGCCATCAGTGAGTCAATGTTCAGGGGACAAGGTACGCAGTATTTT
CAISESMFRGQGTQYF
>NA|NA|TRBV5-1|TRBJ2-3
TGCGCCAGCATGGACAGAGACTTTGATAGCACAGATACGCAGTATTTT
CASMDRDFDSTDTQYF
>TRBD2|once|TRBV4-2|TRBJ2-7
TGTGCCAGCAGCCAAGACGGGGGGGCGGACGAGCAGTACTTC
CASSQDGGADEQYF
>TRBD1|NA|TRBV6-2/TRBV6-3|TRBJ1-3
TGTGCCAGCAGTTACTCGGGACAGGGGAGTGGAAACACCATATATTTT
CASSYSGQGSGNTIYF
>TRBD1|NA|TRBV24-1|TRBJ2-5
TGTGCCACCAGTGACCGAGAACAGGGGGACGGGTTCAAAGAGACCCAGTACTTC
CATSDREQGDGFKETQYF